These 29 T cell receptor beta chains originate from one sample sequenced in a study of CD8+CD57+ T cells in acquired aplastic anemia. Genomic DNA served as template for TCR beta VDJ and CDR3 profiling. One entry per CDR3 protein results from TCRdb running MiXCR on the reads. The repertoire includes roughly 200,000 distinct CDR3 sequences, 55% to 65% of them detected once, and roughly 50% sits in the top ten. Individuals selected for sequencing had exhibited CD8+CD57+ cell expansion on flow cytometry. The specimen sequenced was sorted CD4+, CD8+, or CD8+CD57+ T cells (not recorded which) from PBMCs. These receptors all stem from a human donor with aplastic anemia.

This clonotype was seen only a few times. The J gene is TRBJ1-1, the V gene TRBV20-1; D remains ambiguous. The CDR3 runs to 12 residues. V lost 5 bases and J 11 bases, leaving 18 bases between the germline ends. The germline gives CDR1 DFQATT, CDR2 SNEGSKA (reference sequence). CDR3 nucleotide sequence: TGCAGTGCTGCCTCGTCAGACCCTGGCGCTTTCTTT. This translates into CSAASSDPGAFF.

The chain employs TRBV2 and TRBJ2-7; maybe TRBD1 (6 bases). The CDR3 contains 15 residues. Germline CDR1 SNHLY, CDR2 FYNNEI. V was cut by 6 bases and J by 3 bases, with 18 bases left in between. CDR3: CASSSLDSRSYEQYF. In DNA, the CDR3 is TGTGCCAGCAGCAGCTTGGACAGTAGAAGCTACGAGCAGTACTTC.

There are a few counts of this clonotype. The chain carries TRBV7-8 and TRBJ2-1, with D hard to call. Germline CDR1 reads SGHVS; CDR2 reads FQNEAQ. V lost 5 bases to trimming and J lost 1 base, with 27 bases between them. The CDR3 loop spans 20 amino acids. The CDR3 protein is CASSSKAGKRATVSYNEQFF. In DNA form, the CDR3 reads TGTGCCAGCAGCAGTAAAGCTGGTAAACGGGCCACGGTGTCCTACAATGAGCAGTTCTTC. The full variable domain, completed using reference TRBV7-8 and TRBJ2-1, is GAGVSQSPRYKVAKRGQDVALRCDPISGHVSLFWYQQALGQGPEFLTYFQNEAQLDKSGLPSDRFFAERPEGSVSTLKIQRTQQEDSAVYLCASSSKAGKRATVSYNEQFFGPGTRLTVL.

The V gene is TRBV15, the J gene TRBJ2-1, with 10 bases fitting TRBD2. J gave up 3 bases and V 0 bases, and 5 bases lay outside the gene matches. Germline loops: CDR1 LNHNV, CDR2 YYDKDF (reference sequence). This CDR3 spans 17 amino acids. This chain's CDR3 is CATSRDGRTSGYNEQFF. The CDR3 DNA follows: TGTGCCACCAGCAGAGATGGGCGGACTAGCGGCTACAATGAGCAGTTCTTC.

The chain links TRBV10-1 to TRBJ1-2, with 7 nucleotides matching TRBD1. The CDR3 loop spans 22 amino acids. V lost 6 bases and J lost 0; bases outside the gene matches: 28. The V gene's germline CDR1 is WNHNN and CDR2 SYGVQD (reference sequence). CDR3 loop: CASSAETGTQSAPQAPNYGYTF. CDR3 nucleotides: TGCGCCAGCAGCGCAGAGACAGGGACTCAATCAGCCCCGCAGGCTCCTAACTATGGCTACACCTTC.

V and J are TRBV10-3 and TRBJ2-5, with a weak D call TRBD1 (6 bases). Trimming shortened V by 4 bases and J by 2 bases, and 14 bases separated the two germline ends. Germline loops: CDR1 ENHRY, CDR2 SYGVKD. This CDR3 spans 15 amino acids. The CDR3 DNA sequence: TGTGCCATCAGTGTGGGGGCCTTACCACAAGAGACCCAGTACTTC. Protein product: CAISVGALPQETQYF.

V and J are TRBV7-9 and TRBJ1-2; no clear D gene. The V and J ends lost 9 bases and 8 bases respectively, with 19 bases between them. CDR3 size: 13 residues. Germline CDR1 and CDR2: SEHNR and FQNEAQ (reference sequence). This CDR3 reads CASSPDGSIGYTF. CDR3 bases: TGTGCCAGTAGCCCGGACGGGTCTATCGGCTACACCTTC.

The chain is built from TRBV11-2 and TRBJ2-5; D is possibly TRBD1 or TRBD2 (5 bases each). Trimming cost V 3 bases and J 4 bases, with 9 bases left between them. The CDR3 runs 13 residues. The germline CDR1 and CDR2 sequences are SGHAT and FQNNGV. CDR3 sequence: CASSLKGRETQYF. CDR3 nucleotide sequence: TGTGCCAGCAGCTTGAAGGGGAGAGAGACCCAGTACTTC.

This clonotype was counted a few times. The rearrangement uses TRBV11-2 and TRBJ1-6; no definite D call. The V and J ends lost 3 bases and 8 bases respectively, with 8 bases between them. This CDR3 spans 13 amino acids. CDR1 and CDR2 (germline): SGHAT, FQNNGV. The CDR3 is CASSLMADSPLHF. The CDR3 DNA reads TGTGCCAGCAGCTTGATGGCCGATTCACCCCTCCACTTT.

V gene TRBV19 combines with J gene TRBJ2-7; 11 bases align to TRBD1. Germline V lookup: CDR1 LNHDA, CDR2 SQIVND (reference sequence). J lost 5 bases, V lost 8 bases, and 14 bases had no gene match. This CDR3 has 16 amino acids. In DNA form, the CDR3 reads TGTGCCAGTCGCCAGCCTGGACAGGGGGCGAGCCACGAGCAGTACTTC. Translated, it gives CASRQPGQGASHEQYF.

This clonotype showed up many times. This rearrangement joins TRBV4-1 to TRBJ2-3; D remains ambiguous. This CDR3 spans 13 amino acids. Trimming shortened V by 3 bases and J by 1 base, and 5 bases separated the two germline ends. Germline lookup yields CDR1 MGHRA and CDR2 YSYEKL. CDR3 in amino acids: CASSHIGTDTQYF. For the CDR3, the DNA is TGCGCCAGCAGCCACATAGGCACAGATACGCAGTATTTT.

In its sample, this clonotype was seen once. V is TRBV25-1 and J is TRBJ1-1, with 8 bases that match TRBD1. Per the germline V gene, CDR1 is MGHDK and CDR2 is SYGVNS. The CDR3 sequence is 16 residues long. With V trimmed by 4 bases and J by 0 bases, 7 bases remained unmatched. CDR3 bases: TGTGCCAGCAGTGCGATACGGACAGGGATGAACACTGAAGCTTTCTTT. Its protein product is CASSAIRTGMNTEAFF. The variable domain in full, with the rest retrieved from reference TRBV25-1 and TRBJ1-1, is EADIYQTPRYLVIGTGKKITLECSQTMGHDKMYWYQQDPGMELHLIHYSYGVNSTEKGDLSSESTVSRIRTEHFPLTLESARPSHTSQYLCASSAIRTGMNTEAFFGQGTRLTVV.

The chain has TRBV10-1 and TRBJ1-4; D unresolved. The CDR3 sequence is 13 residues long. V lost 3 bases and J 7 bases, leaving 9 bases between the germline ends. Germline CDR1 and CDR2: WNHNN and SYGVQD (reference sequence). The CDR3 coding sequence is TGCGCCAGCAGTGATGGATCTTCTGAAAAACTGTTTTTT. Translating it yields CASSDGSSEKLFF.

The chain is built from TRBV20-1 and TRBJ2-7; D perhaps matches TRBD1 (6 bases). The V gene's germline CDR1 is DFQATT and CDR2 SNEGSKA (reference sequence). V lost 1 base and J lost 3, with 19 bases in between. The CDR3 runs to 16 residues. CDR3 nucleotide sequence: TGCAGTGCTAGAGCCCCAATGTGGGACACCCGCTACGAGCAGTACTTC. Protein: CSARAPMWDTRYEQYF.

The genes are TRBV27 and TRBJ2-3; D is ambiguous. The V gene lost 5 bases and the J gene lost 0 bases, with 6 bases spanning the gap. The V gene's germline CDR1 is MNHEY and CDR2 SMNVEV (reference sequence). There are 13 residues in the CDR3. CDR3 sequence reads: CASSLISTDTQYF. The DNA of the CDR3 is TGTGCCAGCAGTCTAATAAGCACAGATACGCAGTATTTT.

V usage is TRBV10-3 and J usage is TRBJ1-1; possible D gene TRBD1, 6 bases. Germline assignment: CDR1 ENHRY and CDR2 SYGVKD. The CDR3 spans 17 residues. Trimming pared 10 bases from V and 4 bases from J, leaving 28 bases between. The DNA of the CDR3 is TGTGCCAGCAGATTCTCAGACAGGCCCCCGATGAGCACTGAAGCTTTCTTT. It yields the protein CASRFSDRPPMSTEAFF.

The DNA of the CDR3 is TGTGCCAGTAGGGGAGGGAAGAACACTGAAGCTTTCTTT. Protein product: CASRGGKNTEAFF. This chain links TRBV19 with TRBJ1-1, with D hard to call. The CDR3 runs to 13 residues. V was cut by 6 bases and J by 1 base, with 9 bases left in between. Germline V gene lookup returns CDR1 LNHDA and CDR2 SQIVND (reference sequence). The variable domain in full, with the rest retrieved from reference TRBV19 and TRBJ1-1, is DGGITQSPKYLFRKEGQNVTLSCEQNLNHDAMYWYRQDPGQGLRLIYYSQIVNDFQKGDIAEGYSVSREKKESFPLTVTSAQKNPTAFYLCASRGGKNTEAFFGQGTRLTVV.

The V gene is TRBV24-1, the J gene TRBJ2-3; D call uncertain. The CDR3 sequence is 13 residues long. Trimming stripped 7 bases from V and 2 bases from J, with 9 bases between. Germline V lookup: CDR1 KGHDR, CDR2 SFDVKD. The chain's CDR3 is CATSRAYTDTQYF. CDR3 nucleotide sequence: TGTGCCACCAGCCGGGCCTACACAGATACGCAGTATTTT.

The CDR3 loop reads CSVGSSTGSGQPQHF. The CDR3 DNA reads TGCAGCGTCGGAAGTAGTACAGGGTCCGGCCAGCCCCAGCATTTT. The rearrangement joins TRBV29-1 to TRBJ1-5; D possibly corresponds to TRBD1 (6 bases). Between the trimmed V and J ends, which lost 6 bases and 7 bases, there was a span of 22 bases. Germline CDR1 is SQVTM and CDR2 is ANQGSEA. This CDR3 region has 15 residues.

This clonotype has a handful of counts. This chain connects TRBV15 to TRBJ1-1; no firm D call. CDR1 is LNHNV and CDR2 is YYDKDF in the germline V gene (reference sequence). The CDR3 length is 15 residues. V was clipped by 1 base and J by 0 bases, with 9 bases between them. The CDR3 reads CATSRVRAMNTEAFF. The CDR3, as DNA: TGTGCCACCAGCAGAGTTAGGGCTATGAACACTGAAGCTTTCTTT.

Many counts were recorded for this clonotype. The V gene is TRBV20-1, the J gene TRBJ2-1, with D possibly TRBD2 on 6 matching bases. V gave up 3 bases and J gave up 6 bases, with 21 bases separating them. Germline assignment: CDR1 DFQATT and CDR2 SNEGSKA (reference sequence). The CDR3 totals 16 residues. CDR3 region: CSARGGGAGMVNEQFF. The CDR3 DNA is TGCAGTGCTAGGGGGGGAGGAGCGGGTATGGTCAATGAGCAGTTCTTC.

The V gene is TRBV7-8, the J gene TRBJ2-6, with D possibly being TRBD1 (5 bases). This CDR3 contains 15 residues. V lost 1 base to trimming and J lost 4 bases, with 8 bases between them. Per the germline V gene, CDR1 is SGHVS and CDR2 is FQNEAQ. The CDR3 sequence is CASSLDWTGANVLTF. The CDR3, as DNA: TGTGCCAGCAGCTTAGATTGGACAGGGGCCAACGTCCTGACTTTC.

The genes are TRBV7-8 and TRBJ2-7; TRBD1 matches 9 bases. The germline V gene has CDR1 SGHVS and CDR2 FQNEAQ. CDR3 size: 15 residues. With 5 bases clipped from V and 2 bases from J, the junction kept 7 bases outside the gene matches. CDR3 bases: TGTGCCAGCAGCAAAGACAGGGGGTTTACCTACGAGCAGTACTTC. It translates to CASSKDRGFTYEQYF.

The CDR3 sequence: CASSYGLAGVGDTQYF. CDR3 nucleotides: TGTGCCAGCAGCTACGGACTAGCGGGAGTAGGCGATACGCAGTATTTT. The chain couples TRBV2 to TRBJ2-3, with 13 bases fitting TRBD2. The CDR3 has 16 residues. CDR1 and CDR2 from the germline V gene are SNHLY and FYNNEI. The ends lost 6 bases at V and 6 bases at J; junction bases unmatched: 9.

This chain joins TRBV20-1 and TRBJ1-2; 9 bases map to TRBD1. The CDR3 loop spans 14 amino acids. The V and J ends lost 3 bases and 4 bases, in that order; junction bases with no gene match: 6. Germline-derived CDR1 and CDR2 are DFQATT and SNEGSKA (reference sequence). The CDR3: CSASLGQGSYGYTF. The CDR3 DNA is TGCAGTGCTAGTCTCGGACAGGGGAGCTATGGCTACACCTTC.

The rearrangement uses TRBV19 and TRBJ2-7; a possible D gene is TRBD2 (5 bases). V lost 3 bases to trimming and J lost 0 bases, with 6 bases between them. CDR1 is LNHDA and CDR2 is SQIVND in the germline V gene (reference sequence). The length of the CDR3 is 13 residues. In DNA, the CDR3 is TGTGCCAGTAGTATCCGGGACTCCTACGAGCAGTACTTC. Protein sequence: CASSIRDSYEQYF.

The rearrangement joins TRBV7-9 to TRBJ2-2; D remains ambiguous. The germline V and J ends were trimmed by 2 bases and 5 bases, with 3 bases remaining between them. The CDR3 covers 12 residues. CDR1 is SEHNR and CDR2 is FQNEAQ in the germline V gene (reference sequence). The CDR3 nucleotides are TGTGCCAGCAGCTTAATTACCGGGGAGCTGTTTTTT. Protein product: CASSLITGELFF.

There are many counts of this clonotype. The gene calls are TRBV19 and TRBJ1-2; tentative D call: TRBD1 (5 bases). The CDR3 sequence is 14 residues long. Trimming pared 1 base from V and 2 bases from J, leaving 8 bases between. Germline CDR1 is LNHDA and CDR2 is SQIVND (reference sequence). The CDR3 reads CASSIGGQNYGYTF. The CDR3, as DNA: TGTGCCAGTAGTATAGGGGGCCAGAACTATGGCTACACCTTC.

The chain has TRBV15 and TRBJ1-4; weak D call: TRBD1 (5 bases). Germline V lookup: CDR1 LNHNV, CDR2 YYDKDF (reference sequence). Trimming shortened V by 8 bases and J by 0 bases, and 13 bases separated the two germline ends. This CDR3 comprises 15 residues. The CDR3, as DNA: TGTGCCACCCGGGACGAGGGCCCAACTAATGAAAAACTGTTTTTT. Translating it yields CATRDEGPTNEKLFF.